Below, 30 T cell receptor beta chains from the same sample are listed, as sequenced in a study of CD4 T cells in relation to SARS-CoV-2 and coronaviruses. These TCRs' antigens remain unknown. The unexposed donors gave CD4+ T cells in about 2011-2019, prior to COVID-19. The cells were cultured for about ten days before CD4+ T cells were isolated. Assay used: immunoSEQ multiplex PCR; TCRdb lists only in-frame clones, some missing. Among some 22,000 clones, about 81% were seen once, and the ten largest hold about 12%. Sequencing input: CD4+ T cells from PBMCs, cultured in vitro. The receptors originated from a human donor in good health.

The chain couples TRBV2 to TRBJ2-7; D perhaps matches TRBD1 (5 bases). CDR1 is SNHLY, CDR2 FYNNEI, per germline. V shed 4 bases and J shed 0 bases, with 10 bases lying between them. The CDR3 spans 14 residues. The CDR3 protein is CASSVGDYSYEQYF. The CDR3, as DNA: TGTGCCAGCAGTGTAGGGGATTACTCCTACGAGCAGTACTTC. Together with reference TRBV2 and TRBJ2-7, the CDR3 gives the full variable domain: EPEVTQTPSHQVTQMGQEVILRCVPISNHLYFYWYRQILGQKVEFLVSFYNNEISEKSEIFDDQFSVERPDGSNFTLKIRSTKLEDSAMYFCASSVGDYSYEQYFGPGTRLTVT.

The CDR3 here is CASSLTGYEQYF. CDR3 sequence (DNA): TGTGCCAGCAGTTTAACCGGCTACGAGCAGTACTTC. J is TRBJ2-7 and V is TRBV28, with D unclear. There are 12 residues in the CDR3. Trimming stripped 2 bases from V and 3 bases from J, with 5 bases between. The germline CDR1 and CDR2 sequences are MDHEN and SYDVKM.

The chain's CDR3 is CASRLGQGDSPLHF. For the CDR3, the DNA is TGTGCAAGTCGCTTAGGGCAGGGGGATTCACCCCTCCACTTT. The chain is built from TRBV12-2 and TRBJ1-6; TRBD1 was called by the table and not checked on the DNA. TRBV12-2 is a pseudogene locus. The CDR3 covers 14 residues.

This clone was detected a few times. The gene calls are TRBV5-4 and TRBJ2-7; tentatively, D is TRBD2 (7 bases). Trimming left V 7 bases short and J 2 bases short, with 16 bases between. Germline V CDR1 and CDR2: SGHNT, YYREEE (reference sequence). This CDR3 comprises 14 residues. This CDR3 reads CASHKGGGPYEQYF. The CDR3 DNA sequence: TGTGCCAGCCACAAGGGGGGGGGACCCTACGAGCAGTACTTC.

The chain joins TRBV7-9 to TRBJ2-6; D call uncertain. Germline CDR1 is SEHNR and CDR2 is FQNEAQ (reference sequence). Trimming removed 5 bases at V and 0 bases at J, with 8 bases between. The CDR3 has 15 amino acids. This CDR3 reads CASSVGRSGANVLTF. The DNA for the CDR3 is TGTGCCAGCAGCGTCGGTCGCTCTGGGGCCAACGTCCTGACTTTC. Looking up the rest from reference TRBV7-9 and TRBJ2-6 gives the full variable domain: DTGVSQNPRHKITKRGQNVTFRCDPISEHNRLYWYRQTLGQGPEFLTYFQNEAQLEKSRLLSDRFSAERPKGSFSTLEIQRTEQGDSAMYLCASSVGRSGANVLTFGAGSRLTVL.

The V gene is TRBV2, the J gene TRBJ1-1; 7 nucleotides match TRBD1. J gave up 4 bases and V 7 bases, and 6 bases lay outside the gene matches. This CDR3 spans 13 amino acids. Germline V gene data show CDR1 as SNHLY and CDR2 as FYNNEI. The CDR3 here is CASNRDSGTEAFF. DNA of the CDR3: TGTGCCAGCAACCGGGACAGTGGCACTGAAGCTTTCTTT.

This clone came up once. The J gene is TRBJ2-2, the V gene TRBV3-1 (or the pseudogene TRBV3-2); D gene ambiguous. In germline, CDR1 is LGHDT, CDR2 YNNKEL (reference sequence). V was clipped by 4 bases and J by 1 base, with 4 bases between them. This CDR3 contains 13 residues. The CDR3 sequence: CASSPGNTGELFF. As DNA, the CDR3 is TGTGCCAGCAGCCCCGGGAACACCGGGGAGCTGTTTTTT.

V is TRBV7-2 and J is TRBJ2-1; D gene uncertain. Trimming shortened V by 1 base and J by 7 bases, and 17 bases separated the two germline ends. CDR3 length: 16 residues. In germline, CDR1 is SGHTA, CDR2 FQGNSA. In nucleotides, the CDR3 is TGTGCCAGCAGCTTAGGAGGCGCGGAGCCCTCTAATGAGCAGTTCTTC. It is translated as CASSLGGAEPSNEQFF.

The rearrangement links TRBV10-2 to TRBJ1-3; the D gene is possibly TRBD1 (5 bases). The germline V and J ends were trimmed by 7 bases and 3 bases, with 10 bases remaining between them. Germline V CDR1 and CDR2: WSHSY, SAAADI. The CDR3 totals 13 residues. This chain's CDR3 is CASTQGRGNTIYF. The CDR3 DNA follows: TGCGCCAGCACTCAGGGTCGTGGAAACACCATATATTTT.

The rearrangement joins TRBV7-3 to TRBJ2-3, with D perhaps TRBD2 (5 bases). The CDR3 consists of 15 residues. Germline V gene lookup returns CDR1 SGHTA and CDR2 FQGTGA. V lost 1 base, J lost 0 bases, and 8 bases lay in between. The CDR3 reads CASSLMAGSTDTQYF. Written as DNA, the CDR3 is TGTGCCAGCAGCTTAATGGCGGGCAGCACAGATACGCAGTATTTT.

The chain has TRBV20-1 and TRBJ1-1; D remains ambiguous. In germline, CDR1 is DFQATT, CDR2 SNEGSKA (reference sequence). The CDR3 has 11 amino acids. The germline V and J ends were trimmed by 0 bases and 6 bases, with 5 bases remaining between them. The CDR3 coding sequence is TGCAGTGCTAGAGACCCACCTGAAGCTTTCTTT. Translation gives CSARDPPEAFF.

This clone was counted a few times. This chain joins TRBV3-1 (or the pseudogene TRBV3-2) and TRBJ2-1; D unclear. CDR1 and CDR2 (germline): LGHDT, YNNKEL (reference sequence). The CDR3 runs to 15 residues. V shed 0 bases and J shed 8 bases, with 14 bases lying between them. Here the CDR3 DNA reads TGTGCCAGCAGCCAAGAGTCGGTGGGAATGCATGAGCAGTTCTTC. This sequence encodes CASSQESVGMHEQFF.

V and J are TRBV7-2 and TRBJ2-3, with 10 bases fitting TRBD2. Germline values: CDR1 SGHTA, CDR2 FQGNSA. This CDR3 comprises 15 residues. Trimming at V came to 2 bases and at J to 4 bases, leaving 3 bases not matched to a gene. The CDR3 region is CASSLLAGAADTQYF. The CDR3 DNA reads as TGTGCCAGCAGCTTACTAGCGGGAGCGGCAGATACGCAGTATTTT.

The chain carries TRBV27 and TRBJ2-3; 11 positions match TRBD2. CDR3 length: 17 residues. V gave up 6 bases and J gave up 3 bases; unmatched junction bases: 11. CDR1 is MNHEY, CDR2 SMNVEV, per germline (reference sequence). CDR3 in DNA: TGTGCCAGCAGCCCAAAGACTAGCGGGATTTGGACAGATACGCAGTATTTT. This translates into CASSPKTSGIWTDTQYF.

The chain uses TRBV6-2 or TRBV6-3 and TRBJ2-1; no definite D call. The CDR3 is 16 residues long. Germline V CDR1 and CDR2: MNHEY, SVGEGT. V lost 6 bases and J 5 bases, leaving 20 bases between the germline ends. CDR3 protein: CASRPQWKSPHNEQFF. In DNA, the CDR3 is TGTGCCAGCAGACCTCAGTGGAAGAGCCCCCACAATGAGCAGTTCTTC.

The rearrangement joins TRBV28 to TRBJ2-3; 10 bases agree with TRBD2. The germline CDR1 and CDR2 sequences are MDHEN and SYDVKM. The length of the CDR3 is 15 residues. The V segment lost 5 bases and the J segment 4 bases; nucleotides outside the gene matches: 6. Here the CDR3 DNA reads TGTGCCAGCAGTCTAGCGGGAGTTATTTCAGATACGCAGTATTTT. It codes for CASSLAGVISDTQYF.

The chain uses TRBV18 and TRBJ2-3; 7 positions match TRBD2. This CDR3 is built from 13 residues. Germline CDR1 reads KGHSH; CDR2 reads LQKENI. Trimming cost V 3 bases and J 8 bases; bases outside gene matches: 5. DNA of the CDR3: TGTGCCAGCTCACCCGCAACGGGGGGTACGCAGTATTTT. It translates to CASSPATGGTQYF.

The rearrangement links TRBV24-1 to TRBJ2-5; 8 bases map to TRBD1. The CDR3 is 15 residues long. With 4 bases clipped from V and 5 bases from J, the junction kept 8 bases outside the gene matches. Germline V gene lookup returns CDR1 KGHDR and CDR2 SFDVKD. The CDR3 DNA reads as TGTGCCACCAGTGAACCGACAGGGGCCGGGGAGACCCAGTACTTC. Translated, it gives CATSEPTGAGETQYF.

This chain uses TRBV30 with TRBJ2-1, with TRBD2 matching over 9 bases. With 4 bases clipped from V and 4 bases from J, the junction kept 2 bases outside the gene matches. The CDR3 is 13 residues long. Germline-derived CDR1 and CDR2 are GTSNPN and SVGIG (reference sequence). This chain's CDR3 is CAWKTSGYNEQFF. As DNA, the CDR3 is TGTGCCTGGAAGACTAGCGGATACAATGAGCAGTTCTTC.

The DNA of the CDR3 is TGTGCCAGCAGCTTGGAGGGGGCGGGTGAACAGCCCCAGCATTTT. It encodes CASSLEGAGEQPQHF. The chain couples TRBV5-5 to TRBJ1-5; 7 nucleotides agree with TRBD1. With 0 bases clipped from V and 7 bases from J, the junction kept 7 bases outside the gene matches. The V gene's germline CDR1 is SGHKS and CDR2 YYEKEE (reference sequence). The CDR3 covers 15 residues.

This clone was observed a few times. The J gene is TRBJ2-5, the V gene TRBV5-1, with D perhaps matching TRBD1 (6 bases). Germline values: CDR1 SGHRS, CDR2 YFSETQ. The V end lost 0 bases, the J end lost 5 bases, and 14 bases lay between the germline ends. The CDR3 extends over 15 amino acids. CDR3 DNA sequence: TGCGCCAGCAGCTTGGCGGGCAGGGGTGGTGAGACCCAGTACTTC. Its translation is CASSLAGRGGETQYF.

This clone was recorded once. The chain recombines TRBV19 with TRBJ1-1; possibly TRBD1 for D (5 bases). The CDR3 loop spans 14 amino acids. Germline CDR1 LNHDA, CDR2 SQIVND (reference sequence). Trimming shortened V by 4 bases and J by 3 bases, and 12 bases separated the two germline ends. CDR3 coding DNA: TGTGCCAGTAGTACAGGGAGAGGAGACACTGAAGCTTTCTTT. Its translation: CASSTGRGDTEAFF.

The V gene is TRBV10-3, the J gene TRBJ1-5, with 9 bases lining up with TRBD1. Germline V gene sequence: CDR1 ENHRY, CDR2 SYGVKD. This CDR3 is built from 14 residues. V shed 3 bases and J 7 bases; nucleotides not matched to a gene: 4. The CDR3 coding sequence is TGTGCCATCAGTGACATGGACAGGGGCCAGCCCCAGCATTTT. It yields the protein CAISDMDRGQPQHF.

This chain links TRBV19 with TRBJ1-1, with D tentatively TRBD1 (5 bases). Germline V gives CDR1 LNHDA, CDR2 SQIVND (reference sequence). The CDR3 spans 14 residues. Trimming removed 9 bases from V and 0 bases from J, with 14 bases in between. CDR3 sequence (DNA): TGTGCCAGCCAGAAGGGGATCTTGAACACTGAAGCTTTCTTT. It translates to CASQKGILNTEAFF.

The V call is TRBV5-1, the J call TRBJ2-1; 9 bases agree with TRBD1. Germline CDR1 and CDR2: SGHRS and YFSETQ. The CDR3 spans 16 residues. J gave up 8 bases and V 3 bases, and 12 bases lay outside the gene matches. CDR3 DNA sequence: TGCGCCAGCAGCTCGACGACCGGGACAGGGATTTATGAGCAGTTCTTC. Amino acids: CASSSTTGTGIYEQFF.

The V gene is TRBV29-1, the J gene TRBJ2-3; no clear D. Trimming stripped 7 bases from V and 2 bases from J, with 19 bases between. CDR1 and CDR2 from the germline V gene are SQVTM and ANQGSEA. The CDR3 loop spans 15 amino acids. The CDR3 spells CSAVEGNSYTDTQYF. The CDR3 DNA is TGCAGCGCTGTTGAAGGTAACTCTTACACAGATACGCAGTATTTT.

The V and J genes are TRBV20-1 and TRBJ1-1; D uncertain. The CDR3 has 11 amino acids. Germline V gene lookup returns CDR1 DFQATT and CDR2 SNEGSKA (reference sequence). V lost 5 bases to trimming and J lost 7 bases, with 11 bases between them. CDR3 bases: TGCAGTGCTCATGGGAGTTATGAAGCTTTCTTT. Translated, it gives CSAHGSYEAFF.

This sequence joins TRBV10-3 and TRBJ1-2; D may be TRBD1 (6 bases). There are 14 residues in the CDR3. Per the germline V gene, CDR1 is ENHRY and CDR2 is SYGVKD. V was pared by 8 bases and J by 0 bases, with 13 bases between. The CDR3: CAIGGQGSNYGYTF. As DNA, the CDR3 is TGTGCCATCGGCGGGCAGGGGTCTAACTATGGCTACACCTTC.

V is TRBV14 and J is TRBJ2-5; unclear D gene. Trimming removed 2 bases from V and 3 bases from J, with 4 bases in between. Germline CDR1 reads SGHDN; CDR2 reads FVKESK. This CDR3 contains 12 residues. The CDR3 sequence: CASSQRKETQYF. For the CDR3, the DNA is TGTGCCAGCAGCCAACGGAAAGAGACCCAGTACTTC.

This chain links TRBV12-3 or TRBV12-4 with TRBJ2-6; D uncertain. Deletions cut 7 bases from V and 4 bases from J, with 8 bases between. The CDR3 loop spans 13 amino acids. The CDR3 region is CASTVSGANVLTF. For the CDR3, the DNA is TGTGCCAGCACGGTGTCCGGGGCCAACGTCCTGACTTTC.